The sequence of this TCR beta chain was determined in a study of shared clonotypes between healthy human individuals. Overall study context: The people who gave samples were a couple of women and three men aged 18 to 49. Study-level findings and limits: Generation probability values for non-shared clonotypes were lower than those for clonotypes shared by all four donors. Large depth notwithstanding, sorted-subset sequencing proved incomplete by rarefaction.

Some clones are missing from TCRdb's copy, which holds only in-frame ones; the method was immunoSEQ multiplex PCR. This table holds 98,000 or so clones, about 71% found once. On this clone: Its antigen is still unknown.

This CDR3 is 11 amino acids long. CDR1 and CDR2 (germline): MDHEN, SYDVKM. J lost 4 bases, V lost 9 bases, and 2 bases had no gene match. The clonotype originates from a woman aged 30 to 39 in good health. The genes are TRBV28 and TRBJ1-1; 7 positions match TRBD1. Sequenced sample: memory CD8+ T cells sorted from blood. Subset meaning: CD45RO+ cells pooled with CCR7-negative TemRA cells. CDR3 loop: CASQGVTEAFF. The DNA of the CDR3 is TGTGCCAGTCAGGGGGTCACTGAAGCTTTCTTT. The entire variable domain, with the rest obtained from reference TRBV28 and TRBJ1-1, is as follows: DVKVTQSSRYLVKRTGEKVFLECVQDMDHENMFWYRQDPGLGLRLIYFSYDVKMKEKGDIPEGYSVSREKKERFSLILESASTNQTSMYLCASQGVTEAFFGQGTRLTVV.